Sequencing of this T cell receptor beta chain was carried out in a study of blood T cell repertoires in COVID-19. Across the whole study: The United States, Italy and Spain supplied acute and convalescent COVID-19 samples. T cells, B-cell-depleted T cells, or PBMCs provided the cDNA or gDNA that served as material.

This CDR3 comprises 14 residues. V shed 8 bases and J shed 4 bases, with 18 bases lying between them. Per the germline V gene, CDR1 is LNHDA and CDR2 is SQIVND (reference sequence). Methods used by the authors: Cell counts per sample came from amplifying reference gene primers. Profiling relied on immunoSEQ multiplex PCR, and the TCRdb table lists in-frame clones only, not all of them. That table gives V, J and clone size, and the DNA gave D and trimming. The sample has more than 10,000 clones, around 90% seen once; the top ten hold less than 35%. The chain links TRBV19 to TRBJ2-7; TRBD2 is a possible D gene (6 bases). This clonotype was sampled from a human donor in a cohort sampled during active COVID-19. The sample consisted of peripheral blood. The CDR3 loop reads CASSFEVGTYEQYF. CDR3 nucleotide sequence: TGTGCCAGTTCTTTCGAGGTGGGGACTTACGAGCAGTACTTC.